The rows below give T cell receptor beta chains drawn from one sample of a study of T-cell reconstitution after alpha-beta-depleted transplantation in children. From the PCR reads, TCRdb called clonotypes with MiXCR, one entry per CDR3 protein. The sample yields 500,000 to 750,000 distinct CDR3 sequences, 25% to 30% seen once. Here the sequenced sample was PBMCs, taken before TCRalphabeta/CD19-depleted stem cell transplant. The source is a boy in the first two years of life with Wiskott-Aldrich syndrome, due to receive a stem cell transplant. CDR3s include the opening cysteine and the closing phenylalanine or tryptophan. A D gene is named only where the DNA matches it firmly. Size values are once, few and many counts, or a class for expanded clones, and some rows have none.

cdr3_nt cdr3_aa j_call clone_size d_call v_call
TGCAGTGCTAGAGATAAGACGAGCTCTGGAAACACCATATATTTT CSARDKTSSGNTIYF TRBJ1-3 few NA TRBV20-1
TGCGCCAGCAGCTTGGTTGAAGCGGGAGGGTACGAGCAGTACTTC CASSLVEAGGYEQYF TRBJ2-7 NA TRBD2 TRBV5-1
TGTGCCAGCAGGGAGGGGGTAGGGCAGCCCCAGCATTTT CASREGVGQPQHF TRBJ1-5 NA NA TRBV7-2
TGTGCCAGCAGCTTCGCTAGCCAAGGGGAGACCCAGTACTTC CASSFASQGETQYF TRBJ2-5 NA NA TRBV7-8
TGTGCCATCAGTGAGTCCGCCAGCGAAAAACTGTTTTTT CAISESASEKLFF TRBJ1-4 once NA TRBV10-3
TGCGCCAGCAGTACCGGGACAGGCGGGAACATTCAGTACTTC CASSTGTGGNIQYF TRBJ2-4 NA TRBD1 TRBV10-1
TGCAGTGCTACCGGCAGATTCCCGGGTATCAGGGAGACCCAGTACTTC CSATGRFPGIRETQYF TRBJ2-5 NA NA TRBV20-1
TGTGCCAGCAGCTTAGGGGACAGGGAGGCGGAGACCCAGTACTTC CASSLGDREAETQYF TRBJ2-5 NA TRBD1 TRBV7-9
TGCGCCAGCAGCTTATACGGGACAGGGCAAGAAGAGACCCAGTACTTC CASSLYGTGQEETQYF TRBJ2-5 few TRBD1 TRBV5-1
TGCGCCAGCAGCTTGTGGGACAGGGACGAGCAGTACTTC CASSLWDRDEQYF TRBJ2-7 NA TRBD1 TRBV5-1
TGTGCCAGCAGCTTTTTTGGTACCGAGAACACAGATACGCAGTATTTT CASSFFGTENTDTQYF TRBJ2-3 NA NA TRBV11-1
TGTGCCAGCAGTTCATATTTGGACAGAAACTATGGCTACACCTTC CASSSYLDRNYGYTF TRBJ1-2 NA NA TRBV12-3/TRBV12-4
TGCGCCAGCAATGATTTGAGCTCCTACAATGAGCAGTTCTTC CASNDLSSYNEQFF TRBJ2-1 few NA TRBV5-1
TGCAGTGCTGTCCGGCCTTATAGCAATCAGCCCCAGCATTTT CSAVRPYSNQPQHF TRBJ1-5 few NA TRBV20-1
TGTGCCAGCAGCTTGGCGCGGGCGTGGGACACTGAAGCTTTCTTT CASSLARAWDTEAFF TRBJ1-1 NA NA TRBV7-2
TGTGCCAGCAGCGCGGACAGGGGGCAGTCACCCCTCCACTTT CASSADRGQSPLHF TRBJ1-6 NA TRBD1 TRBV12-3/TRBV12-4
TGTGCCAGCAGACCTGGGACGGCGGACGAGCAGTACTTC CASRPGTADEQYF TRBJ2-7 few NA TRBV2